The clone carrying this T cell receptor (beta chain) came up once. The sample has other DNA sequences that encode this CDR3 too. Germline CDR1 reads LGHNA; CDR2 reads YSLEER. V was trimmed by 0 bases and J by 2 bases, leaving 10 bases between them. The CDR3 length is 15 residues. The treatment was: some 20 received Ad26.COV2.S at low or high dose, single or two shots; about 5 received placebo; per-sample allocation not given. Collection of the samples took place on day 63 after the first injection of vaccine or placebo. This specimen comes from a study of Ad26.COV2.S vaccination and SARS-CoV-2 variants. TCRdb keeps only in-frame clones here, not all; method: immunoSEQ multiplex PCR. The sample records 300,000 to 400,000 clones, just over 85% being singletons.

This TCR was recovered from a person aged 18-65 years who received the Ad26.COV2.S COVID-19 vaccine or a placebo. The chain uses TRBV4-3 and TRBJ1-1; possible D gene TRBD1, 5 bases. Source: peripheral blood, taken in a trial of Ad26.COV2.S vaccine versus placebo. CDR3 sequence: CASSQDPGLNTEAFF. The CDR3, as DNA: TGCGCCAGCAGCCAAGATCCAGGGCTAAACACTGAAGCTTTCTTT.